This note documents a single T cell receptor beta chain sequence. No antigen is known for it. Noted time point: week 47, end of study. The study gave 300 ug of mutant IDH1 20-mer peptide per vaccine dose, with topical imiquimod. Assay used: immunoSEQ multiplex PCR; TCRdb lists only in-frame clones, some missing. The data contain approximately 32,000 clones, approximately 89% of them singletons. These data are taken from a study of a mutant IDH1 vaccine in newly diagnosed glioma. Overall study context: Either 4-6 weeks after radiotherapy alone or alongside temozolomide, vaccination was begun. The sex distribution of treated patients was about 62% male and about 38% female, with a mean age of around 40 years. Every participant had undergone radiotherapy, temozolomide, or both before, and most underwent both. Study-level points and caveats: Whatever changes occurred in top peripheral T cell clonotypes seemed unrelated to pseudoprogression.

The CDR3 length is 13 residues. Germline CDR1 is MNHEY and CDR2 is SMNVEV (reference sequence). V gave up 7 bases and J gave up 1 base, with 8 bases separating them. The sequence was collected from a man in his forties with glioma. The chain carries TRBV27 and TRBJ2-4; D is uncertain. The specimen comprised PBMCs, sampled from a glioma patient whose treatment included an IDH1 peptide vaccine. The DNA of the CDR3 is TGTGCCAGCATCGGCAGGGCCAAAAACATTCAGTACTTC. Its translation is CASIGRAKNIQYF.